The clone carrying this T cell receptor beta chain was observed a handful of times. The germline gene is not matched at one end of the junction; a read error may be the cause. CDR1 and CDR2 from the germline V gene are SGHTA and FQGNSA. This CDR3 is 18 amino acids long. The sample comes from a study of identical twins. Each CDR3 protein is one row after TCRdb ran MiXCR on the 5' RACE reads. The sample holds fewer than 500,000 distinct CDR3 sequences, roughly an eighth seen once. This sample also belongs to another study, concerning yellow fever vaccine responses in identical twins.

The sequenced material came from CD4+ T cells sorted from blood. This TCR was recovered from a woman in her late teens or twenties in good health. The chain recombines TRBV7-2 with TRBJ2-1; TRBD2 agrees at 12 bases. CDR3 DNA sequence: TGTGCCAGCAGCTCGACGCTAGCTAGCGGGGGGGGGTACAATGAGCAGTTCTTT. Its translation: CASSSTLASGGGYNEQFF. The whole variable domain, filled in from reference TRBV7-2 and TRBJ2-1, reads GAGVSQSPSNKVTEKGKDVELRCDPISGHTALYWYRQSLGQGLEFLIYFQGNSAPDKSGLPSDRFSAERTGGSVSTLTIQRTQQEDSAVYLCASSSTLASGGGYNEQFFGPGTRLTVL.